Each of the 22 T cell receptor beta chains below was sequenced from the same sample in a study of shared clonotypes between healthy human individuals. Profiled with immunoSEQ multiplex PCR; TCRdb holds only in-frame clones, not every one. The table shows 2 million to 2.5 million clones, with approximately 93% occurring only once. The sequenced material came from naive CD4+ T cells from PBMCs. Noted subset: CD45RA+ positively selected. The receptors come from a young man in good health. Some clones in this sample may be carry-over from other donors' samples.

V and J are TRBV29-1 and TRBJ2-1, with D possibly being TRBD2 (5 bases). The CDR3 runs to 13 residues. From germline, CDR1 is SQVTM and CDR2 ANQGSEA. Trimming took 2 bases from V and 7 from J, leaving 12 bases between them. CDR3 loop: CSVERGPKNEQFF. The CDR3 nucleotides are TGCAGCGTTGAAAGAGGGCCTAAGAATGAGCAGTTCTTC.

This rearrangement joins TRBV18 to TRBJ2-7, with 9 positions matching TRBD1. Germline V lookup: CDR1 KGHSH, CDR2 LQKENI. The length of the CDR3 is 14 residues. V was clipped by 2 bases and J by 12 bases; unmatched bases: 11. The CDR3 sequence: CASSPLSGTGILYF. CDR3 DNA sequence: TGTGCCAGCTCACCATTATCCGGGACAGGGATCTTGTACTTC.

This chain uses TRBV5-1 with TRBJ1-1, with a weak D call TRBD1 (5 bases). This CDR3 has 16 residues. Germline V lookup: CDR1 SGHRS, CDR2 YFSETQ. Trimming took 4 bases from V and 2 from J, leaving 18 bases between them. CDR3 protein: CASSDRPTGTNTEAFF. The DNA of the CDR3 is TGCGCCAGCAGCGATCGGCCTACCGGGACCAACACTGAAGCTTTCTTT.

The chain joins TRBV19 to TRBJ2-2; 12 positions match TRBD2. The V segment lost 9 bases and the J segment 1 base; nucleotides outside the gene matches: 6. This CDR3 is built from 16 residues. Germline V gives CDR1 LNHDA, CDR2 SQIVND (reference sequence). DNA for the CDR3: TGTGCCAGCCGACTAGCGGGAGTCAAGAACACCGGGGAGCTGTTTTTT. Translation gives CASRLAGVKNTGELFF.

V usage is TRBV7-8 and J usage is TRBJ2-2; the D gene is possibly TRBD1 (6 bases). CDR1 and CDR2 from the germline V gene are SGHVS and FQNEAQ. The length of the CDR3 is 14 residues. The V gene lost 8 bases and the J gene lost 4 bases, with 14 bases spanning the gap. The CDR3 sequence: CASSYRVGTGELFF. The CDR3 bases are TGTGCCAGCTCATACAGGGTTGGCACCGGGGAGCTGTTTTTT.

The gene calls are TRBV5-1 and TRBJ1-1; D call uncertain. The V end lost 4 bases, the J end lost 0 bases, and 10 bases lay between the germline ends. Germline V gene data show CDR1 as SGHRS and CDR2 as YFSETQ. CDR3 length: 14 amino acids. In nucleotides, the CDR3 is TGCGCCAGCAGCGAGAACGCGGTGAACACTGAAGCTTTCTTT. Encoded protein: CASSENAVNTEAFF.

This chain uses TRBV4-1 with TRBJ2-7; no clear D gene. V was shortened by 1 base and J by 4 bases, with 14 bases between the two germline ends. The CDR3 runs to 15 residues. From germline, CDR1 is MGHRA and CDR2 YSYEKL. The DNA of the CDR3 is TGCGCCAGCAGCCAAGTGGGGATTATGGGGTACGAGCAGTACTTC. It encodes CASSQVGIMGYEQYF.

The table lists this clone with a count of one. This chain uses TRBV9 with TRBJ2-2; D uncertain. The germline V and J ends were trimmed by 3 bases and 6 bases, with 15 bases remaining between them. The CDR3 has 15 amino acids. Germline V gene sequence: CDR1 SGDLS, CDR2 YYNGEE. This CDR3 is CASSARAPNAGELFF. The CDR3 DNA follows: TGTGCCAGCAGCGCCCGGGCCCCCAACGCCGGGGAGCTGTTTTTT. Supplemented by reference TRBV9 and TRBJ2-2, the full variable domain reads DSGVTQTPKHLITATGQRVTLRCSPRSGDLSVYWYQQSLDQGLQFLIQYYNGEERAKGNILERFSAQQFPDLHSELNLSSLELGDSALYFCASSARAPNAGELFFGEGSRLTVL.

The J gene is TRBJ1-3, the V gene TRBV10-2, with D hard to call. Trimming stripped 0 bases from V and 3 bases from J, with 6 bases between. The CDR3 totals 14 residues. Germline assignment: CDR1 WSHSY and CDR2 SAAADI. The CDR3: CASSESGSGNTIYF. The CDR3, as DNA: TGCGCCAGCAGTGAGTCTGGTAGTGGAAACACCATATATTTT.

The V and J genes are TRBV5-4 and TRBJ2-1; TRBD2 agrees at 10 bases. The V and J ends lost 4 bases and 8 bases, in that order; junction bases with no gene match: 9. Per germline, CDR1 SGHNT and CDR2 YYREEE (reference sequence). The CDR3 loop spans 15 amino acids. For the CDR3, the DNA is TGTGCCAGCAGCGAAACTAGCGGGACCATGGATGAGCAGTTCTTC. Translated: CASSETSGTMDEQFF.

The chain carries TRBV4-1 and TRBJ1-2; TRBD1 matches 8 bases. This CDR3 region has 15 residues. Looked up from germline, CDR1 is MGHRA and CDR2 is YSYEKL. The V and J ends lost 6 bases and 5 bases, in that order; junction bases with no gene match: 11. DNA of the CDR3: TGCGCCAGCAGGGCCCCGGGACAGGAGAAGTATGGCTACACCTTC. Amino acid sequence: CASRAPGQEKYGYTF.

Of note for this clone: The sample has other DNA sequences that encode this CDR3 too. The rearrangement uses TRBV11-3 and TRBJ2-1; TRBD1 matches 9 bases. The J segment lost 2 bases and the V segment lost 1 base, leaving 0 bases of the junction unmatched. CDR1 SGHNT and CDR2 YENEEA come from the germline V gene. The CDR3 contains 15 residues. CDR3 nucleotides: TGTGCCAGCAGCTTAGGGACAGGGGCCTACAATGAGCAGTTCTTC. Translating gives CASSLGTGAYNEQFF.

J is TRBJ1-5 and V is TRBV23-1; maybe TRBD1 (6 bases). TRBV23-1 is annotated as an ORF whose role is uncertain. V shed 7 bases and J shed 0 bases, with 16 bases lying between them. The CDR3 is 16 amino acids. As DNA, the CDR3 is TGCGCCAGCATACTCCGGGACACCTATAGCAATCAGCCCCAGCATTTT. It codes for CASILRDTYSNQPQHF.

The chain carries TRBV5-4 and TRBJ2-5; the match to TRBD2 covers 7 bases. V lost 0 bases and J lost 7; bases outside the gene matches: 6. Germline V gene sequence: CDR1 SGHNT, CDR2 YYREEE (reference sequence). The CDR3 extends over 14 amino acids. In DNA form, the CDR3 reads TGTGCCAGCAGCTTGGATCCCGGCGGGGGGACCCAGTACTTC. It specifies CASSLDPGGGTQYF.

The chain recombines TRBV7-2 with TRBJ1-2, with D possibly being TRBD1 (6 bases). The germline gives CDR1 SGHTA, CDR2 FQGNSA. Deletions cut 5 bases from V and 4 bases from J, with 11 bases between. CDR3 length: 13 amino acids. The CDR3 DNA is TGTGCCAGCAGCCTAACAGGGCGCTATGGCTACACCTTC. It codes for CASSLTGRYGYTF.

The chain is built from TRBV6-5 and TRBJ1-3; 9 bases agree with TRBD1. CDR3 length: 14 residues. J gave up 4 bases and V 7 bases, and 5 bases lay outside the gene matches. Per germline, CDR1 MNHEY and CDR2 SVGAGI. The CDR3 protein is CASIGTGTGNTIYF. The CDR3 nucleotides are TGTGCCAGCATCGGGACAGGGACAGGAAACACCATATATTTT.

The chain employs TRBV5-1 and TRBJ1-2, with 11 bases that match TRBD1. Germline values: CDR1 SGHRS, CDR2 YFSETQ. CDR3 length: 14 residues. The junction had 4 bases not matched to a gene; V was cut back by 4 bases and J by 5 bases. The CDR3 sequence: CASSPGQGGYGYTF. As DNA, the CDR3 is TGCGCCAGCAGCCCGGGACAGGGGGGTTATGGCTACACCTTC.

This clone was found once. The CDR3 reads CASSRRQDLANYGYTF. The DNA of the CDR3 is TGTGCCAGCAGCCGACGACAGGATCTAGCTAACTATGGCTACACCTTC. This chain uses TRBV28 with TRBJ1-2; perhaps TRBD1 as D (6 bases). V was trimmed by 6 bases and J by 0 bases, leaving 17 bases between them. Germline CDR1 reads MDHEN; CDR2 reads SYDVKM. The CDR3 covers 16 residues.

This clone showed up just a few times. The gene calls are TRBV10-1 and TRBJ1-5; D is uncertain. CDR3 size: 13 residues. V gave up 6 bases and J gave up 6 bases, with 12 bases separating them. CDR1 and CDR2 (germline): WNHNN, SYGVQD (reference sequence). The CDR3 sequence: CASRARRAQPQHF. The DNA of the CDR3 is TGCGCCAGCAGGGCCAGGCGGGCTCAGCCCCAGCATTTT.

This clone was recorded once. The chain has TRBV5-1 and TRBJ1-3; D may be TRBD1 (5 bases). Trimming cost V 0 bases and J 0 bases, with 10 bases left between them. This CDR3 comprises 16 residues. Germline CDR1 reads SGHRS; CDR2 reads YFSETQ. In DNA form, the CDR3 reads TGCGCCAGCAGCTTGGTCCAGGGCCACTCTGGAAACACCATATATTTT. Its protein is CASSLVQGHSGNTIYF.

The CDR3 DNA reads TGTGCCAGCAGCGTAGAGGGTTTTTGGACAGATACGCAGTATTTT. Residues: CASSVEGFWTDTQYF. V usage is TRBV9 and J usage is TRBJ2-3; D not resolved. The CDR3 consists of 15 residues. CDR1 and CDR2 (germline): SGDLS, YYNGEE. Trimming left V 0 bases short and J 3 bases short, with 11 bases between.

This chain connects TRBV28 to TRBJ2-1, with D possibly being TRBD2 (5 bases). V dropped 7 bases and J dropped 7 bases, with 11 bases sitting between them. CDR3 length equals 12 residues. From germline, CDR1 is MDHEN and CDR2 SYDVKM. Written as DNA, the CDR3 is TGTGCCAGCACGGTAGGCGGGAATGAGCAGTTCTTC. It is translated as CASTVGGNEQFF.